Listed below are T cell receptor beta chains from one sample, sequenced in a study of T cell repertoires in cytomegalovirus infection. Each CDR3 protein is one row after TCRdb ran MiXCR on the reads. The data contain 700,000 to 950,000 distinct CDR3 sequences, over 25% of them seen just once; the ten biggest clones take up roughly an eighth. Their specific antigens are unknown. The sequencing here drew on cultured CD8+ T cells from PBMCs, taken from culture after CMV antigen stimulation. The receptors were sampled from a human donor in good health (CMV status not recorded). Some clones in this sample may be carry-over from other donors' samples. The CDR3 runs from the conserved cysteine through the conserved F or W. The order of the fields is D gene, J gene, clone size, V gene, CDR3 protein, CDR3 DNA. The D gene is left open where the match is weak. The listing skips clone size in some rows; elsewhere it reads once, few, many or a size class.

D: TRBD2; J: TRBJ2-1; size: few; V: TRBV4-1; CDR3: CASSQARSGANNEQFF; DNA: TGCGCCAGCAGCCAAGCCCGGAGCGGGGCAAACAATGAGCAGTTCTTC
D: .; J: TRBJ2-1; size: .; V: TRBV27; CDR3: CASSFAENEQFF; DNA: TGTGCCAGCAGTTTCGCTGAAAATGAGCAGTTCTTC
D: .; J: TRBJ2-5; size: .; V: TRBV4-3; CDR3: CASSQARGLETQYF; DNA: TGCGCCAGCAGCCAAGCTCGGGGATTAGAGACCCAGTACTTC
D: TRBD1; J: TRBJ2-5; size: .; V: TRBV7-6; CDR3: CASSLGNRGLQQETQYF; DNA: TGTGCCAGCAGCTTAGGGAACAGGGGGCTCCAGCAAGAGACCCAGTACTTC
D: .; J: TRBJ2-3; size: .; V: TRBV7-9; CDR3: CASSLVGWLADTQYF; DNA: TGTGCCAGCAGCTTAGTAGGATGGTTGGCAGATACGCAGTATTTT
D: .; J: TRBJ1-4; size: once; V: TRBV6-6; CDR3: CATSEGVTNEKLFF; DNA: TGTGCCACCTCAGAAGGGGTGACTAATGAAAAACTGTTTTTT
D: .; J: TRBJ2-1; size: .; V: TRBV3-1; CDR3: CASSQDTSSSYNEQFF; DNA: TGTGCCAGCAGCCAGGACACGTCGAGCTCCTACAATGAGCAGTTCTTC
D: .; J: TRBJ2-3; size: .; V: TRBV9; CDR3: CASSVAGRSGTDTQYF; DNA: TGTGCCAGCAGCGTAGCGGGTAGGAGCGGCACAGATACGCAGTATTTT
D: .; J: TRBJ1-3; size: many; V: TRBV11-1; CDR3: CASSLLERSGNTIYF; DNA: TGTGCCAGCAGCTTACTGGAACGTTCTGGAAACACCATATATTTT
D: .; J: TRBJ2-7; size: many; V: TRBV7-9; CDR3: CASSRDSYYEQYF; DNA: TGTGCCAGCAGCCGAGACAGCTACTACGAGCAGTACTTC
D: .; J: TRBJ1-2; size: .; V: TRBV6-6; CDR3: CASSPNRDTPFGYTF; DNA: TGTGCCAGCAGCCCCAACCGGGACACCCCGTTTGGCTACACCTTC
D: TRBD1; J: TRBJ2-1; size: .; V: TRBV28; CDR3: CASSLWDRGAYNEQFF; DNA: TGTGCCAGCAGTTTATGGGACAGGGGAGCCTACAATGAGCAGTTCTTC